The 22 T cell receptor beta chains reported below all come from one sample, sequenced in a study of T cell responses to AZD1222 COVID-19 vaccine. Profiled with immunoSEQ multiplex PCR; TCRdb holds only in-frame clones, not every one. The data contain over 70,000 clones, 85% of them singletons. Sequenced material: peripheral blood, taken on day 0 of AZD1222 vaccination. These receptors came from an adult in good health.

The chain recombines TRBV15 with TRBJ2-5; D is possibly TRBD2 (7 bases). This CDR3 is 16 amino acids long. V was clipped by 3 bases and J by 7 bases, with 21 bases between them. Per the germline V gene, CDR1 is LNHNV and CDR2 is YYDKDF (reference sequence). The CDR3 here is CATSSPTFLGGGTQYF. In nucleotides, the CDR3 is TGTGCCACCAGCAGCCCCACCTTCTTGGGAGGGGGGACCCAGTACTTC. The full variable domain, with the rest looked up from reference TRBV15 and TRBJ2-5, is DAMVIQNPRYQVTQFGKPVTLSCSQTLNHNVMYWYQQKSSQAPKLLFHYYDKDFNNEADTPDNFQSRRPNTSFCFLDIRSPGLGDTAMYLCATSSPTFLGGGTQYFGPGTRLLVL.

The V gene is TRBV3-1 (or the pseudogene TRBV3-2), the J gene TRBJ2-7; either TRBD1 or TRBD2 may supply D (5 bases each). Between the trimmed V and J ends, which lost 2 bases and 7 bases, there was a span of 18 bases. The germline V gene has CDR1 LGHDT and CDR2 YNNKEL (reference sequence). The CDR3 spans 15 residues. The CDR3 loop reads CASSQPGPRRREQYF. The CDR3 DNA follows: TGTGCCAGCAGCCAACCGGGACCCCGCCGGAGAGAGCAGTACTTC.

This clone occurred a few times. The chain is built from TRBV25-1 and TRBJ1-6; no definite D call. From germline, CDR1 is MGHDK and CDR2 SYGVNS. Trimming removed 9 bases from V and 10 bases from J, with 19 bases in between. The CDR3 is 14 amino acids. CDR3 protein: CASSPFSGKSPLHF. The CDR3 DNA sequence: TGTGCCAGTAGTCCATTCTCGGGGAAATCACCCCTCCACTTT.

The V gene is TRBV11-3, the J gene TRBJ2-7, with D tentatively TRBD1 (6 bases). This CDR3 has 13 residues. The V end was cut by 5 bases, the J end by 1 base, with 9 bases between. Germline loops: CDR1 SGHNT, CDR2 YENEEA. The CDR3 sequence: CASSRDTSYEQYF. The CDR3 DNA reads TGTGCCAGCAGCCGGGACACATCCTACGAGCAGTACTTC.

This chain joins TRBV7-9 and TRBJ2-7, with unresolved D. Germline-derived CDR1 and CDR2 are SEHNR and FQNEAQ (reference sequence). The CDR3 contains 11 residues. V lost 2 bases and J lost 3, with 2 bases in between. In DNA form, the CDR3 reads TGTGCCAGCAGCTTATACTACGAGCAGTACTTC. Protein sequence: CASSLYYEQYF.

This clone was recorded a few times. V and J are TRBV7-9 and TRBJ1-3; D may be TRBD1 (6 bases). The germline V gene encodes CDR1 SEHNR and CDR2 FQNEAQ (reference sequence). Trimming pared 8 bases from V and 2 bases from J, leaving 19 bases between. The CDR3 is 16 residues long. DNA of the CDR3: TGTGCCAGCCAGGGGCTCGGGTTTTTCGCTGGAAACACCATATATTTT. This sequence encodes CASQGLGFFAGNTIYF.

The chain combines TRBV3-1 (or the pseudogene TRBV3-2) with TRBJ2-3, with 8 positions matching TRBD2. Germline assignment: CDR1 LGHDT and CDR2 YNNKEL (reference sequence). Trimming at V came to 0 bases and at J to 0 bases, leaving 2 bases not matched to a gene. This CDR3 spans 16 amino acids. CDR3 sequence reads: CASSQDAGGSTDTQYF. The CDR3, as DNA: TGTGCCAGCAGCCAAGATGCGGGGGGTAGCACAGATACGCAGTATTTT.

CDR3 region: CASSLLPTGNTGELFF. The CDR3 nucleotides read TGTGCCAGCAGCTTACTTCCAACAGGGAACACCGGGGAGCTGTTTTTT. The chain carries TRBV11-2 and TRBJ2-2, with TRBD1 as a possible D gene (5 bases). Germline-derived CDR1 and CDR2 are SGHAT and FQNNGV. Trimming took 2 bases from V and 1 from J, leaving 11 bases between them. The CDR3 totals 16 residues.

The chain has TRBV4-1 and TRBJ2-2; tentative D call: TRBD2 (5 bases). The CDR3 extends over 11 amino acids. CDR1 is MGHRA and CDR2 is YSYEKL in the germline V gene. V lost 9 bases to trimming and J lost 6 bases, with 8 bases between them. CDR3 DNA sequence: TGCGCCAGTATGGAGGCCGGGGAGCTGTTTTTT. As protein: CASMEAGELFF.

This clone was seen a single time. The chain employs TRBV5-6 and TRBJ2-5, with D possibly matching TRBD1 (5 bases). With 1 base removed from V and 5 bases from J, the gap between germline ends came to 15 bases. The CDR3 consists of 15 residues. The germline V gene has CDR1 SGHDT and CDR2 YYEEEE. DNA of the CDR3: TGTGCCAGCAGCTTGTCCCGCAGGGCCCGGGAGACCCAGTACTTC. This codes for CASSLSRRARETQYF.

The chain links TRBV2 to TRBJ1-4, with a tentative D call TRBD1 (6 bases). Germline CDR1 SNHLY, CDR2 FYNNEI. The CDR3 spans 13 residues. Trimming removed 5 bases from V and 6 bases from J, with 10 bases in between. This CDR3 is CASSRGRDEKLFF. The CDR3 DNA reads TGTGCCAGCAGTAGGGGGAGGGATGAAAAACTGTTTTTT.

The CDR3 protein is CASVMNTEAFF. The CDR3 DNA follows: TGCGCCAGCGTAATGAACACTGAAGCTTTCTTT. This rearrangement joins TRBV4-1 to TRBJ1-1; the D is unclear. This CDR3 contains 11 residues. Germline V gives CDR1 MGHRA, CDR2 YSYEKL. V was pared by 8 bases and J by 0 bases, with 4 bases between.

The chain has TRBV3-1 (or the pseudogene TRBV3-2) and TRBJ1-2, with D possibly being TRBD1 (6 bases). CDR1 and CDR2 from the germline V gene are LGHDT and YNNKEL (reference sequence). CDR3 length: 17 residues. The V gene lost 2 bases and the J gene lost 3 bases, with 19 bases spanning the gap. The CDR3 spells CASSQSIPGDHDYGYTF. For the CDR3, the DNA is TGTGCCAGCAGCCAAAGCATACCAGGGGATCATGACTATGGCTACACCTTC.

The CDR3 sequence: CASRPGTGAYEQYF. The DNA for the CDR3 is TGTGCCAGTAGGCCCGGGACAGGGGCCTACGAGCAGTACTTC. This chain uses TRBV19 with TRBJ2-7; TRBD1 matches at 10 bases. V lost 6 bases, J lost 2 bases, and 4 bases stayed unmatched. CDR3 length equals 14 residues. Looked up from germline, CDR1 is LNHDA and CDR2 is SQIVND (reference sequence).

The chain recombines TRBV21-1 with TRBJ1-5; TRBD1 is the table's D call and was not checked against the DNA. TRBV21-1 is deemed a pseudogene. The CDR3 spans 15 residues. Here the CDR3 reads CASSSQDRGVGPQHF. The CDR3 region has the DNA TGTGCCAGCAGCAGTCAAGACAGGGGCGTTGGGCCCCAGCATTTT.

The chain recombines TRBV7-9 with TRBJ2-2; possible D gene TRBD1, 7 bases. Germline loops: CDR1 SEHNR, CDR2 FQNEAQ (reference sequence). CDR3 length: 15 residues. The V end was cut by 5 bases, the J end by 0 bases, with 10 bases between. The CDR3 bases are TGTGCCAGCAGCCCCAGGGGGGCGAACACCGGGGAGCTGTTTTTT. Its translation: CASSPRGANTGELFF.

The V call is TRBV11-2, the J call TRBJ2-1; tentatively, D is TRBD2 (5 bases). Trimming pared 3 bases from V and 6 bases from J, leaving 9 bases between. Germline V gene sequence: CDR1 SGHAT, CDR2 FQNNGV. The CDR3 has 13 residues. CDR3 protein: CASSFILGNEQFF. For the CDR3, the DNA is TGTGCCAGCAGCTTTATACTAGGCAATGAGCAGTTCTTC.

This clone was counted a few times. The rearrangement links TRBV12-5 to TRBJ2-1; TRBD2 matches 10 bases. The CDR3 runs 14 residues. CDR1 LGHNT and CDR2 FRNRAP come from the germline V gene. Trimming removed 7 bases from V and 6 bases from J; junction bases left unmatched: 6. The CDR3 protein is CASVSTSGFNEQFF. DNA of the CDR3: TGTGCTAGTGTGTCGACTAGCGGGTTCAATGAGCAGTTCTTC.

This clone has a single count. V usage is TRBV5-1 and J usage is TRBJ1-2, with D unclear. Germline V CDR1 and CDR2: SGHRS, YFSETQ. The CDR3 spans 13 residues. Trimming shortened V by 0 bases and J by 8 bases, and 11 bases separated the two germline ends. The CDR3 sequence: CASSLVAGGGYTF. The CDR3 DNA sequence: TGCGCCAGCAGCTTGGTGGCAGGAGGAGGCTACACCTTC.

This clone was recorded only once. The chain is built from TRBV14 and TRBJ2-7, with 7 bases identical to TRBD1. The CDR3 runs to 14 residues. V gave up 6 bases and J gave up 8 bases; unmatched junction bases: 13. Germline loops: CDR1 SGHDN, CDR2 FVKESK. The CDR3 DNA is TGTGCCAGCAGAAAGAGAGAGGGGGCAGGGAAGCAGTACTTC. It translates to CASRKREGAGKQYF.

The rearrangement joins TRBV4-1 to TRBJ2-3; D remains unclear. Trimming removed 0 bases from V and 3 bases from J, with 7 bases in between. Germline values: CDR1 MGHRA, CDR2 YSYEKL. There are 14 residues in the CDR3. In DNA, the CDR3 is TGCGCCAGCAGCCAAGATTGGGTGACAGATACGCAGTATTTT. This encodes CASSQDWVTDTQYF.

V usage is TRBV5-1 and J usage is TRBJ2-5; tentatively, D is TRBD2 (6 bases). CDR1 and CDR2 (germline): SGHRS, YFSETQ. The CDR3 totals 13 residues. V shed 4 bases and J shed 5 bases, with 12 bases lying between them. CDR3 coding DNA: TGCGCCAGCAGCGGAACTAGCCCGGAGACCCAGTACTTC. Amino acids: CASSGTSPETQYF.